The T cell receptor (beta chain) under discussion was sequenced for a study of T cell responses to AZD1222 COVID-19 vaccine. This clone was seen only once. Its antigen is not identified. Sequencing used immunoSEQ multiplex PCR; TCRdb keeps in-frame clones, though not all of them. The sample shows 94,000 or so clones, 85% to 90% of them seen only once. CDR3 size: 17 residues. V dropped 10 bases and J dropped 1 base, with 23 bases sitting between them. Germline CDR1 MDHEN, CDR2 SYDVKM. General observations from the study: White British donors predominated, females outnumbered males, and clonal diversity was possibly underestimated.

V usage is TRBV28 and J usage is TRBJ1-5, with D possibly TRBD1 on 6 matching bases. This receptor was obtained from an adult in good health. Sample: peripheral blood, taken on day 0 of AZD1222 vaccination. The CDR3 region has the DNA TGTGCCACCCGAGAATGGGGGCTGGGCGGGAGCAATCAGCCCCAGCATTTT. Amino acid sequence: CATREWGLGGSNQPQHF.